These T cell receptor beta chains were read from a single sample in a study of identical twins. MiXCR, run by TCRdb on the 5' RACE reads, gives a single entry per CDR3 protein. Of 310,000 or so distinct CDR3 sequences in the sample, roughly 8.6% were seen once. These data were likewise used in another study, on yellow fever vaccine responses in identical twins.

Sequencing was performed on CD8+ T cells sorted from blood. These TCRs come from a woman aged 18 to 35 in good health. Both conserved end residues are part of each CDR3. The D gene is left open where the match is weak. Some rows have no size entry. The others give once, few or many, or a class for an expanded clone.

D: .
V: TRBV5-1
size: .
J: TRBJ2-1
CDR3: CASSLDQEAEYNEQFF
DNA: TGCGCCAGCAGCTTGGATCAAGAGGCTGAATACAATGAGCAGTTCTTC

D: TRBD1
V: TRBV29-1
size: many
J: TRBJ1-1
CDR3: CSVELDRGGTEAFF
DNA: TGCAGCGTTGAACTTGACAGGGGGGGAACTGAAGCTTTCTTT

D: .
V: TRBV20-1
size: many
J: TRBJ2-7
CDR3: CSAREEYAPGVIYEQYF
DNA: TGCAGTGCTAGAGAAGAATACGCCCCCGGGGTCATATACGAGCAGTACTTC

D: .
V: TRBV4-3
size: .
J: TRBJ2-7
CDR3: CASSHGWGREPYEQYF
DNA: TGCGCCAGCAGCCACGGGTGGGGCCGTGAGCCCTACGAGCAGTACTTC

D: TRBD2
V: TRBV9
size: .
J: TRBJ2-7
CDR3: CASSSRTSGREQYF
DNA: TGTGCCAGCAGCTCCCGGACTAGCGGAAGGGAGCAGTACTTC

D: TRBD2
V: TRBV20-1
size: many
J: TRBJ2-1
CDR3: CSAIWLAARNNEQFF
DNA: TGCAGTGCTATTTGGCTAGCGGCAAGAAACAATGAGCAGTTCTTC

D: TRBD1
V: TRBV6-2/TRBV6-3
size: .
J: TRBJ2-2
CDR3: CASSYSPGQGAFLNTGELFF
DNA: TGTGCCAGCAGTTACAGTCCGGGACAGGGGGCCTTCCTGAACACCGGGGAGCTGTTTTTT

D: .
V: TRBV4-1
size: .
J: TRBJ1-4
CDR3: CASSQDRQVEKLFF
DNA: TGCGCCAGCAGCCAAGATAGGCAGGTTGAAAAACTGTTTTTT

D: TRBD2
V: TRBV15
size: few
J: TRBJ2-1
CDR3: CAAVTSGGLPYNEQFF
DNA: TGTGCCGCCGTGACTAGCGGGGGGCTACCCTACAATGAGCAGTTCTTC

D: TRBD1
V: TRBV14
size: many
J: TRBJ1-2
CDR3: CASSQHRTGPYGYTF
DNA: TGTGCCAGCAGCCAACACCGGACAGGACCCTATGGCTACACCTTC

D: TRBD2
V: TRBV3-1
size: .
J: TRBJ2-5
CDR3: CASSLGQAGGETQYF
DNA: TGTGCCAGCAGCCTGGGGCAAGCGGGGGGAGAGACCCAGTACTTC

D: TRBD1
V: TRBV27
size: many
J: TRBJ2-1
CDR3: CASSPGQDYNEQFF
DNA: TGTGCCAGCAGTCCGGGACAGGACTACAATGAGCAGTTCTTC

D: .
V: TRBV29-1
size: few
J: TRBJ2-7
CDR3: CSALGGGISYEQYF
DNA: TGCAGCGCCCTTGGGGGCGGGATTTCCTACGAGCAGTACTTC